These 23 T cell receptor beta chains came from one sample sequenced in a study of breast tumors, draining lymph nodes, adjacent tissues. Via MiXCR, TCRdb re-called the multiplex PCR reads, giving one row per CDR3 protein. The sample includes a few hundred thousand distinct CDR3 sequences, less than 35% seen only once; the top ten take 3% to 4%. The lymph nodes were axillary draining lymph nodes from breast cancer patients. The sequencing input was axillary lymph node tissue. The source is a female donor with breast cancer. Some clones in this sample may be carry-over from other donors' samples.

In DNA, the CDR3 is TGCGCCAGCAGCCAGGGGGGGGATGTCAGTCAGCCCCAGCATTTT. Its translation: CASSQGGDVSQPQHF. The chain links TRBV5-1 to TRBJ1-5; 7 nucleotides agree with TRBD1. After removal of 4 bases from V and 6 bases from J, the junction contained 10 bases not matched to a gene. The germline gives CDR1 SGHRS, CDR2 YFSETQ. This CDR3 comprises 15 residues.

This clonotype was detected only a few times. This CDR3 is CASSVVGANVLTF. The DNA for the CDR3 is TGTGCCAGCAGCGTAGTTGGCGCCAACGTCCTGACTTTC. J is TRBJ2-6 and V is TRBV9; no reliable D call. Germline assignment: CDR1 SGDLS and CDR2 YYNGEE. The CDR3 extends over 13 amino acids. The V end lost 0 bases, the J end lost 7 bases, and 5 bases lay between the germline ends.

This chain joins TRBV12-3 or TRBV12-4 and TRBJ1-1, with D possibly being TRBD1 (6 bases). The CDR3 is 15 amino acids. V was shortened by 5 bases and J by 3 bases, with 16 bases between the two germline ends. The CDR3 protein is CASSTNRAWDTEAFF. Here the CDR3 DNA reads TGTGCCAGCAGTACCAACAGGGCTTGGGACACTGAAGCTTTCTTT.

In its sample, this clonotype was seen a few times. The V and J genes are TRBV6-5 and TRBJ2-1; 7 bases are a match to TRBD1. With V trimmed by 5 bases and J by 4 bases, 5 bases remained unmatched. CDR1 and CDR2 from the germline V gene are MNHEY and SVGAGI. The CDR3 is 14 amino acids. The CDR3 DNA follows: TGTGCCAGCAGTCCATCGGGACAGTACAATGAGCAGTTCTTC. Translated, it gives CASSPSGQYNEQFF.

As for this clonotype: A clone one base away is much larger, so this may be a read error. The CDR3 bases are TGTGCCAGCAGTTTAGGGACTAACGCCGGGGAGCTGTTTTTT. Its protein is CASSLGTNAGELFF. The chain couples TRBV12-3 or TRBV12-4 to TRBJ2-2; tentative D call: TRBD2 (6 bases). The ends were cut back, 1 base at V and 6 bases at J, with 9 bases in the middle. This CDR3 spans 14 amino acids.

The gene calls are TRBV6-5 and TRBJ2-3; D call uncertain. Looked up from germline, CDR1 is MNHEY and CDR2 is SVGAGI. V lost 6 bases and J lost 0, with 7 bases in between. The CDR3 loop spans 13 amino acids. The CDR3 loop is CASSRSSTDTQYF. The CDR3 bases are TGTGCCAGCAGCCGTAGTAGCACAGATACGCAGTATTTT.

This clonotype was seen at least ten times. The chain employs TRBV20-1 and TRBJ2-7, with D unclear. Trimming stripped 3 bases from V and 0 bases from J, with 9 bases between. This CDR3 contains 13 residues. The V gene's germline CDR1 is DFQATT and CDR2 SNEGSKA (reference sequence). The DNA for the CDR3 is TGCAGTGCTAGGAGGCGGAGCTCCTACGAGCAGTACTTC. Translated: CSARRRSSYEQYF.

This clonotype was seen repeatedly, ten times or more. The CDR3 loop is CASSDFWDQPQHF. The DNA of the CDR3 is TGTGCCAGCAGTGATTTCTGGGACCAGCCCCAGCATTTT. This sequence joins TRBV2 and TRBJ1-5; possible D gene TRBD1, 5 bases. Trimming took off 3 bases at V and 7 bases at J, with 10 bases between the two ends. This CDR3 has 13 residues. The V gene's germline CDR1 is SNHLY and CDR2 FYNNEI.

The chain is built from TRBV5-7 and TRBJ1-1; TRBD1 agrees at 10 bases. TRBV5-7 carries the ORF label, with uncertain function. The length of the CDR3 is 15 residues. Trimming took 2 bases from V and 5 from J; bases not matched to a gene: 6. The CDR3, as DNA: TGTGCCAGCAGCTTCCTCGGGACAGGGGATACTGAAGCTTTCTTT. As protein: CASSFLGTGDTEAFF.

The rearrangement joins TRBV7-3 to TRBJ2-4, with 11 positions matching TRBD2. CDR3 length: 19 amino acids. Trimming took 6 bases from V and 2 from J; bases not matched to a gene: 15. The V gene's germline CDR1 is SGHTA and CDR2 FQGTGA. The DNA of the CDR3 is TGTGCCAGCAGAATAGTCAATAGCGGGAGGGCCCAGACCAAAAACATTCAGTACTTC. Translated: CASRIVNSGRAQTKNIQYF.

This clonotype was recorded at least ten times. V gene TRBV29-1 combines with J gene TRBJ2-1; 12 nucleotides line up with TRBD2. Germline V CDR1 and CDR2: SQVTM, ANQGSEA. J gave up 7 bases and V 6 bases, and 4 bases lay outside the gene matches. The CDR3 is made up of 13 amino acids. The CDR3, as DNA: TGCAGCGTAGGACTAGCGGGAAGGAATGAGCAGTTCTTC. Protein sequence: CSVGLAGRNEQFF.

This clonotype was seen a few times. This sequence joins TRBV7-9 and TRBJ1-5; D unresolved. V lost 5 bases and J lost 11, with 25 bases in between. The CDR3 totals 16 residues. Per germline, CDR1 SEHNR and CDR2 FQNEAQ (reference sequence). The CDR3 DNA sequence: TGTGCCAGCAGCCCTACGTGGGCCGCTGGCGAAGAGACCCAGCATTTT. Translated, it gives CASSPTWAAGEETQHF.

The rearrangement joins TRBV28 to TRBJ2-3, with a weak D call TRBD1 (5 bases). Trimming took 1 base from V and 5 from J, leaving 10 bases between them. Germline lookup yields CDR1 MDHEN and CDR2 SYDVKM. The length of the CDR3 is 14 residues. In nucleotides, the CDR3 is TGTGCCAGCAGTTTATTGCCCGGACAAGATACGCAGTATTTT. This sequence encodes CASSLLPGQDTQYF.

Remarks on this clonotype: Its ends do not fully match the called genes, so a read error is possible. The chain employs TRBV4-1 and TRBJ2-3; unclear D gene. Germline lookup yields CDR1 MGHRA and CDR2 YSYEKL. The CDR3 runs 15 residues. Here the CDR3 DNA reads TGCGCCAGCAGCCAAGTCACCGGCAACACATATACGCAGTATTTT. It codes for CASSQVTGNTYTQYF.

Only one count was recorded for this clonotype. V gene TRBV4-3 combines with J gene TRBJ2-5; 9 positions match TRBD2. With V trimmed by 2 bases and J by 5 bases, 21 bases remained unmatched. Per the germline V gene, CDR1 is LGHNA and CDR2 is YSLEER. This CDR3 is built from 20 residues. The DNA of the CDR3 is TGCGCCAGCAGCCAACCGTTGGTGGGGTTCGGCGGGGGGGCCTATGAGACCCAGTACTTC. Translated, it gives CASSQPLVGFGGGAYETQYF.

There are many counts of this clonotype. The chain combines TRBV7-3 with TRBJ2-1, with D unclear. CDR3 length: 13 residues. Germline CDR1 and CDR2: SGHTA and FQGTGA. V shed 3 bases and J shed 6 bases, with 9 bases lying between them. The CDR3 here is CASSFGKGNEQFF. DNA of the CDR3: TGTGCCAGCAGCTTCGGCAAAGGCAATGAGCAGTTCTTC. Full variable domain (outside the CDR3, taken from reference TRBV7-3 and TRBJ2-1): GAGVSQTPSNKVTEKGKYVELRCDPISGHTALYWYRQSLGQGPEFLIYFQGTGAADDSGLPNDRFFAVRPEGSVSTLKIQRTERGDSAVYLCASSFGKGNEQFFGPGTRLTVL.

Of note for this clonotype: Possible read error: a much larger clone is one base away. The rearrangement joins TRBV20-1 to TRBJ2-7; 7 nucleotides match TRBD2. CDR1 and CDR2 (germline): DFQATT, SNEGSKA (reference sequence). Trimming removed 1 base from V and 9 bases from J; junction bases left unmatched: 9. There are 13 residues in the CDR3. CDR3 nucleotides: TGCAGTGCTAGAGCGGGTCACGGGACTACGCAGTACTTC. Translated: CSARAGHGTTQYF.

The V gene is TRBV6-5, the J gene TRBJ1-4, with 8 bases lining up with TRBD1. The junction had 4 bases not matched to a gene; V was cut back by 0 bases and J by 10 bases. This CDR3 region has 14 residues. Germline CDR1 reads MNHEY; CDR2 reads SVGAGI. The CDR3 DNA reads TGTGCCAGCAGTTACTCTACAGGGGGGGGAAAACTGTTTTTT. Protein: CASSYSTGGGKLFF.

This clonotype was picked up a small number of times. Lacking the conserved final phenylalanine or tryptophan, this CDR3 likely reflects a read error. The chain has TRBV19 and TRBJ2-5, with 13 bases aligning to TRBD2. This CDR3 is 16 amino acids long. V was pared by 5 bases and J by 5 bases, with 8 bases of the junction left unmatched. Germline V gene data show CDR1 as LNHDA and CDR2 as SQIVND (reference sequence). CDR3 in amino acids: CASSPGLAGVGETQYS. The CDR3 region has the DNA TGTGCCAGTAGTCCCGGACTAGCGGGGGTCGGGGAGACCCAGTACTCC.

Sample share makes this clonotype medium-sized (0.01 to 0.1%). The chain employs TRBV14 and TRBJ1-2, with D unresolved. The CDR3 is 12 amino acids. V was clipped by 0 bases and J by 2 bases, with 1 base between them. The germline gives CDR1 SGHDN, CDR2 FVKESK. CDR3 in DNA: TGTGCCAGCAGCCAAGAAAACTATGGCTACACCTTC. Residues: CASSQENYGYTF.

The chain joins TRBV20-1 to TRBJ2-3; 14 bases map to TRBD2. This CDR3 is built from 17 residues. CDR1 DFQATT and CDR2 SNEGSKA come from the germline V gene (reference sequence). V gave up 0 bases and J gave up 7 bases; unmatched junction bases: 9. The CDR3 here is CSARDSRLAGGPNTQYF. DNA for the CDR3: TGCAGTGCTAGAGATTCCCGACTAGCGGGGGGGCCAAATACGCAGTATTTT.

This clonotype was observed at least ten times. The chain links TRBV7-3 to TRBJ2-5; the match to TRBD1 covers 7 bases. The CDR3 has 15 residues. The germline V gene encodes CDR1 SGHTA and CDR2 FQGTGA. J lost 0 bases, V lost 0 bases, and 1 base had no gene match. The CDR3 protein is CASSLTGGYQETQYF. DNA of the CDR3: TGTGCCAGCAGCTTAACAGGGGGCTACCAAGAGACCCAGTACTTC.

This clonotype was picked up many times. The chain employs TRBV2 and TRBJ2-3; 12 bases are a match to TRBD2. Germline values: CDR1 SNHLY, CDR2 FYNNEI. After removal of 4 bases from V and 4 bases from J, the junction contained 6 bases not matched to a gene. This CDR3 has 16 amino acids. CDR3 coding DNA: TGTGCCAGCAGTGCGCAGACTAGCGGGAGTTCAGATACGCAGTATTTT. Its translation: CASSAQTSGSSDTQYF. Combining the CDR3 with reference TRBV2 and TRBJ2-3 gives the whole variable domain EPEVTQTPSHQVTQMGQEVILRCVPISNHLYFYWYRQILGQKVEFLVSFYNNEISEKSEIFDDQFSVERPDGSNFTLKIRSTKLEDSAMYFCASSAQTSGSSDTQYFGPGTRLTVL.